This TCR beta chain was captured by sequencing in a study of blood T cell repertoires in COVID-19. Turning to the study itself: COVID-19 samples from acute and convalescent phases originated in the United States, Italy and Spain. Nucleic acid was either cDNA or gDNA, and it came from T cells, B-cell-depleted T cells, or PBMCs.

Per the original methods: Reference gene primer amplification yielded estimated nucleated cell counts. TCRdb's copy holds only in-frame clones and misses some; the assay was immunoSEQ multiplex PCR. V, J and clone size were drawn from that table, and D and trimming were deduced from the DNA. This sample has around 70,000 clones; about 90% occur once, and the top ten carry under 8.5%. The germline gives CDR1 LNHDA, CDR2 SQIVND (reference sequence). This CDR3 is 14 amino acids long. Trimming removed 6 bases at V and 7 bases at J, with 18 bases between. Sample: peripheral blood. V is TRBV19 and J is TRBJ1-2; D is perhaps TRBD1 (6 bases). This clonotype was sampled from a human donor in a cohort sampled during active COVID-19. The CDR3 region is CASRKGEVAGGYTF. CDR3 DNA sequence: TGTGCCAGTAGAAAGGGGGAAGTCGCGGGTGGCTACACCTTC.